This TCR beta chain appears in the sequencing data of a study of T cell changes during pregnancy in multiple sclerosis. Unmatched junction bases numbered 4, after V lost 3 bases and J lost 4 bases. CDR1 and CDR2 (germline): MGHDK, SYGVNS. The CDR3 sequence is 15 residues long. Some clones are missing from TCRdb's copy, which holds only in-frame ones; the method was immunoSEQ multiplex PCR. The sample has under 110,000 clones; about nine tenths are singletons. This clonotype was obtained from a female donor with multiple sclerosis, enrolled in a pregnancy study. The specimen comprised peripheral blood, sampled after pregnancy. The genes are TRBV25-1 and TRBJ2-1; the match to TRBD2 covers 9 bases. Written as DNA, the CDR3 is TGTGCCAGCAGTGAGGCGGGAGGGAAGTACAATGAGCAGTTCTTC. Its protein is CASSEAGGKYNEQFF.